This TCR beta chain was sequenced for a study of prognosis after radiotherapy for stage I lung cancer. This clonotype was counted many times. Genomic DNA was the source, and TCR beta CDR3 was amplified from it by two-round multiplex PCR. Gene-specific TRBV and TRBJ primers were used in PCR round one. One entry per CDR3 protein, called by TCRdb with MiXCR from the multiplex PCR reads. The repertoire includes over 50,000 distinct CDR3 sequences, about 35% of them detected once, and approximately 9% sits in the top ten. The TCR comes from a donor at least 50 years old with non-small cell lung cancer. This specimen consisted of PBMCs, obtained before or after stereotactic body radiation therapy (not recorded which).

DNA for the CDR3: TGTGCCAGCAGCCAAGGGGGATACGTCTATGGCTACACCTTC. Translation gives CASSQGGYVYGYTF. The chain is built from TRBV4-2 and TRBJ1-2; D call uncertain. Germline V CDR1 and CDR2: LGHNA, YNFKEQ. The CDR3 consists of 14 residues. V lost 1 base and J 4 bases, leaving 10 bases between the germline ends.